This TCR beta chain was captured in a study of Ad26.COV2.S vaccination and SARS-CoV-2 variants (dated by TCRdb to the early 2020s). Study-wide context: Vaccine-arm donors were drawn from COV1001, a multicentre, randomized, double-blind, placebo-controlled phase I-IIa trial of Ad26.COV2.S in healthy adults. Ad26.COV2.S was administered intramuscularly at 5 x 10^10 or 1 x 10^11 viral particles, either as a single shot or as two shots given 56 days apart. The specificity and breadth of SARS-CoV-2-reactive T cell receptors after Ad26.COV2.S vaccination were assessed by TCRbeta repertoire sequencing. A total of 32 samples were included in the TCR-sequenced set, comprising some 20 Ad26.COV2.S vaccine recipients, 5 placebo recipients and 8 SARS-CoV-2 convalescent individuals. Participants in the trial were split at random into five groups of five each, receiving low-dose or high-dose Ad26.COV2.S once or twice, or else placebo on both occasions. Investigators did not know the trial group allocation while performing experiments and assessing outcomes.

TCRbeta CDR3 regions were sequenced with the immunoSEQ Assay. After extraction, genomic DNA underwent amplification by bias-controlled multiplex PCR, followed by high-throughput sequencing. On the authors' methods: To quantify the absolute abundance of each unique TCRbeta CDR3 region, sequences were collapsed and filtered. Usable DNA was measured by amplifying reference genes present in all nucleated cells, and TCRbeta template counts were normalized to that usable DNA to estimate T cell fraction. Repertoire TCRs were annotated as SARS-CoV-2-specific by exact matching of V gene, CDR3 amino acid sequence and J gene to a known reactive TCR set. The reference SARS-CoV-2 TCR set came from MIRA and was filtered for enrichment in COVID-19-positive ImmuneCODE repertoires, removing public or cross-reactive TCRs. Using the MIRA antigens, annotated TCRs were further analysed by specific ORF or by position within an ORF. Breadth was defined as the number of annotated unique rearrangements divided by the total number of unique productive rearrangements, and depth was defined as the summed frequency of the annotated unique rearrangements. Group comparisons of TCR breadth used two-sided Wilcoxon rank-sum tests. TCRdb retrieved this table from immuneACCESS and kept in-frame rearrangements only. Not all clones are present; in checked studies, unresolved V genes account for under half, and no reason is known for the remainder. The DNA was the basis for D and trimming; V, J and clone size are from that table. The sample yields about 350,000 clones; more than 75% were counted once. Clones ranked in the top ten supply approximately 3.5% of the sample.

On this clone itself: No cognate antigen has been identified for it. No qualities accompany the bases; no much larger clone lies one base away.

Sequences ENHRY (CDR1) and SYGVKD (CDR2) are obtained from the germline V gene. Reading from cysteine to phenylalanine, the CDR3 counts 14 amino acids. Just the 42-base CDR3 DNA is kept, in frame starting at base 1. V and J are truncated by 6 bases and 0 bases respectively, leaving an intervening sequence of 9 bases. The treatment or condition label on this specimen signifies: about 20 received Ad26.COV2.S at low or high dose, single or two shots; several received placebo; per-sample allocation not given. For vaccine and placebo recipients, the sequenced repertoires came from samples collected on day 63 after the first injection. Between 29 July and 7 August 2020, Cohort 1b enrolled fewer than 30 adults aged 18-55 years at one site in Boston, USA. Ad26.COV2.S consisted of a replication-incompetent adenovirus type 26 vector by which a prefusion-stabilized SARS-CoV-2 spike protein from the original Wuhan strain was expressed.

Points the paper makes about the study in general: Compared with placebo recipients, Ad26.COV2.S recipients showed higher spike-specific TCR breadth (P = 0.0014). Non-spike TCR breadth was comparable between vaccine and placebo recipients, consistent with the vaccine containing only spike. Comparing responses between vaccine doses or regimens was not something the study was powered to do. Substantial breadth of spike-specific CD8+ and CD4+ T cell responses was reported after vaccination. The authors noted that total T cell responses may have been underestimated by the TCR breadth and depth analyses.

The rearrangement combines TRBV10-3 with TRBJ2-1, with no reliable assignment of the D segment. This specimen consisted of peripheral blood, obtained in a trial of Ad26.COV2.S vaccine versus placebo. The receptor comes from a person aged 18-60 years who received the Ad26.COV2.S COVID-19 vaccine or a placebo. This receptor carries the CDR3 CAIRDSDSYNEQFF. The sequenced DNA is TGTGCCATCAGAGATTCGGACTCCTACAATGAGCAGTTCTTC.